This T cell receptor (beta chain) was found in a study of graft-versus-host responses after intestinal transplantation. The CDR3 runs 13 residues. Germline V lookup: CDR1 GTSNPN, CDR2 SVGIG (reference sequence). V was clipped by 2 bases and J by 3 bases, with 10 bases between them. The method was immunoSEQ multiplex PCR; TCRdb's version includes in-frame clones alone and lacks a portion of them. Of about 120,000 clones listed, roughly 95% were seen once; the top ten hold around 3%. This clone has a single count. Its specificity is unknown. The source was unstimulated CD8+ T cells sorted from spleen or lymph node cells, collected before intestinal transplant. The origin of this receptor is a human donor who received an intestinal transplant. The chain uses TRBV30 and TRBJ1-1, with no clear D. Here the CDR3 DNA reads TGTGCCTGGAGTCCTATTCTAGACACTGAAGCTTTCTTT. Translating gives CAWSPILDTEAFF.